The T cell receptor beta chain under discussion was sequenced for a study of T-cell memory formation after mild COVID-19. Study-wide results and limits: The main location of contracting CD4+ clones was CM and EM, and that of contracting CD8+ clones was EMRA. Clones contracting across day 15 to 85 had a balanced CD4/CD8 profile; later expanding clones leaned CD4+. Several responding clones turned up in pre-infection memory, indicating that cross-reactive memory may have taken part.

Trimming took 5 bases from V and 5 from J; bases not matched to a gene: 5. This CDR3 is 15 amino acids long. Worth noting for this clonotype: Its antigen is not identified.

TCRdb called the 5' RACE reads again in MiXCR, with one record for every CDR3 protein. Of 450,000 or so distinct CDR3 sequences listed, more than 20% are singletons. The sample was PBMCs or a T cell subset sorted from them (not recorded which). This rearrangement joins TRBV12-3 or TRBV12-4 to TRBJ2-3, with TRBD2 identical over 12 bases. This sequence originates from an adult woman who had mild COVID-19 (a few samples of this study predate the infection). Cell type and time point are not known. As DNA, the CDR3 is TGTGCCAGCAGTGCCTCGACTAGCGGGGGAGATACGCAGTATTTT. Protein product: CASSASTSGGDTQYF.